The rows below give T cell receptor beta chains drawn from one sample of a study of T-cell memory formation after mild COVID-19. In TCRdb, the 5' RACE reads were re-called with MiXCR into one record per CDR3 protein. The table lists roughly 340,000 distinct CDR3 sequences, around 20% of them singletons. The sequencing input was PBMCs or a T cell subset sorted from them (not recorded which). Receptor source: a man between 18 and 35 years old who had mild COVID-19 (a few samples of this study predate the infection). Cell type and time point are not known. CDR3s include the opening cysteine and the closing phenylalanine or tryptophan. A D gene is named only where the DNA matches it firmly. The size entry is marked missing in some rows and otherwise reads once, few, many or a size class.

>TRBD2|-|TRBJ2-1|TRBV10-3
CAISSGGALNEQFF
TGTGCCATCTCGTCCGGGGGGGCCCTCAATGAGCAGTTCTTC
>-|many|TRBJ1-5|TRBV4-1
CASSDRQVSNQPQHF
TGCGCCAGCAGCGATAGACAGGTTAGCAATCAGCCCCAGCATTTT
>-|-|TRBJ1-5|TRBV7-3
CASSYSPKVGNQPQHF
TGTGCCAGCAGCTACAGCCCCAAAGTGGGCAATCAGCCCCAGCATTTT
>TRBD1|-|TRBJ1-5|TRBV4-2
CASSSQQGRSQPQHF
TGTGCCAGCAGCTCACAACAGGGGAGATCTCAGCCCCAGCATTTT
>TRBD1|few|TRBJ1-6|TRBV3-1
CASSQDTPLPGGGLHF
TGTGCCAGCAGCCAAGATACTCCCCTCCCAGGGGGAGGGCTCCACTTT
>TRBD1|-|TRBJ2-6|TRBV25-1
CASSGDRFGQGTVSGANVLTF
TGTGCCAGCAGTGGAGACCGCTTTGGACAGGGAACGGTCTCTGGGGCCAACGTCCTGACTTTC
>-|-|TRBJ1-5|TRBV7-9
CASSPTGFGNQPQHF
TGTGCCAGCAGCCCGACAGGTTTTGGCAATCAGCCCCAGCATTTT
>TRBD1|-|TRBJ2-2|TRBV4-1
CASSSEQGAQAGELFF
TGCGCCAGCAGCTCCGAACAGGGGGCCCAGGCCGGGGAGCTGTTTTTT
>-|-|TRBJ1-1|TRBV19
CASSTGTEAFF
TGTGCCAGTAGTACGGGCACTGAAGCTTTCTTT
>-|-|TRBJ2-5|TRBV12-3/TRBV12-4
CASTLGVINQETQYF
TGTGCCAGCACCCTCGGGGTCATCAACCAAGAGACCCAGTACTTC
>TRBD1|few|TRBJ1-4|TRBV2
CASSGTDNEKLFF
TGTGCCAGCAGCGGGACAGATAATGAAAAACTGTTTTTT
>-|few|TRBJ1-2|TRBV20-1
CSARLTPYTF
TGCAGTGCAAGGCTTACCCCCTACACCTTC
>-|-|TRBJ2-1|TRBV12-3/TRBV12-4
CATSGLTRDEQFF
TGTGCCACTTCCGGGCTGACCCGCGATGAGCAGTTCTTC
>-|-|TRBJ1-1|TRBV28
CASTSSGGLGEAFF
TGTGCCAGCACCTCTTCCGGGGGGCTCGGTGAAGCTTTCTTT
>-|few|TRBJ1-4|TRBV6-2/TRBV6-3
CASRDRRDEKLFF
TGTGCCAGCCGGGACCGCAGAGACGAAAAACTGTTTTTT
>-|-|TRBJ2-3|TRBV27
CASSLRLESDTQYF
TGTGCCAGCAGCCTCCGACTAGAATCAGATACGCAGTATTTT
>TRBD1|many|TRBJ2-1|TRBV19
CATRTGYIGEQFF
TGTGCCACTCGGACAGGGTATATTGGTGAGCAGTTCTTC
>TRBD1|-|TRBJ2-2|TRBV15
CATSTDRGTGELFF
TGTGCCACCAGCACGGACAGGGGGACCGGGGAGCTGTTTTTT
>-|few|TRBJ1-6|TRBV27
CASLGDLNSPLHF
TGTGCCAGCTTAGGGGACCTTAATTCACCCCTCCACTTT
>-|-|TRBJ2-3|TRBV7-9
CASSSPGGRTDTQYF
TGTGCCAGCAGCAGCCCCGGGGGGCGCACAGATACGCAGTATTTT
>TRBD1|many|TRBJ2-3|TRBV4-1
CASSQEPGQGVIGTDTQYF
TGCGCCAGCAGCCAAGAGCCGGGACAGGGGGTTATTGGCACAGATACGCAGTATTTT
>TRBD1|few|TRBJ1-1|TRBV29-1
CSVCITGGLTEAFF
TGCAGCGTTTGTATAACAGGGGGCCTCACTGAAGCTTTCTTT
>TRBD1|few|TRBJ1-1|TRBV7-9
CASSIQGIETEAFF
TGTGCCAGCAGCATACAGGGGATAGAGACTGAAGCTTTCTTT
>-|-|TRBJ1-2|TRBV6-1
CATLSGLGYTF
TGTGCCACCCTCTCCGGCCTGGGCTACACCTTC
>TRBD2|few|TRBJ2-1|TRBV2
CASRGTSGVYNEQFF
TGTGCCAGCAGGGGGACTAGCGGGGTGTACAATGAGCAGTTCTTC
>-|few|TRBJ1-5|TRBV7-3
CASNPGADQPQHF
TGTGCCAGCAATCCAGGGGCGGATCAGCCCCAGCATTTT
>TRBD1|-|TRBJ1-2|TRBV5-6
CASSLWTGSTIYGYTF
TGTGCCAGCAGCCTCTGGACAGGGTCTACCATCTATGGCTACACCTTC
>TRBD1|-|TRBJ2-7|TRBV29-1
CSVTGANAYEQYF
TGCAGCGTCACAGGGGCCAATGCCTACGAGCAGTACTTC
>-|-|TRBJ2-1|TRBV5-1
CASAGAGTIQQFF
TGCGCCAGTGCGGGGGCGGGTACAATTCAGCAGTTCTTC
>-|-|TRBJ1-2|TRBV6-2/TRBV6-3
CASSSPGGGNYGYTF
TGTGCCAGCAGTTCTCCCGGCGGGGGCAACTATGGCTACACCTTC
>-|-|TRBJ1-1|TRBV6-2/TRBV6-3
CASSYRPGYYEAFF
TGTGCCAGCAGTTACCGGCCAGGATATTATGAAGCTTTCTTT
>TRBD1|-|TRBJ1-2|TRBV4-3
CASSPQGAHGYTF
TGCGCCAGCAGCCCACAGGGGGCCCATGGCTACACCTTC
>-|few|TRBJ2-3|TRBV5-5
CASSSYRGSDTQYF
TGTGCCAGCAGCTCTTATAGGGGTTCAGATACGCAGTATTTT
>TRBD1|-|TRBJ2-3|TRBV4-2
CASSQEGLMAGQGTDTQYF
TGTGCCAGCAGCCAAGAAGGCTTGATGGCTGGACAGGGGACAGATACGCAGTATTTT
>-|-|TRBJ1-2|TRBV6-2/TRBV6-3
CASSMTAPGYTF
TGTGCCAGCAGTATGACGGCCCCTGGCTACACCTTC
>TRBD1|few|TRBJ2-7|TRBV29-1
CSMRTGLTYEQYF
TGCAGCATGCGGACAGGGCTGACCTACGAGCAGTACTTC
>-|few|TRBJ1-4|TRBV4-2
CASSQEGEKLFF
TGTGCCAGCAGCCAAGAAGGGGAAAAACTGTTTTTT
>TRBD2|-|TRBJ2-5|TRBV7-6
CASSSPLAKGETQYF
TGTGCCAGCAGCTCCCCACTAGCGAAAGGGGAGACCCAGTACTTC
>TRBD1|few|TRBJ2-2|TRBV5-1
CASSFLGQPGELFF
TGCGCCAGCAGCTTCTTGGGACAGCCCGGGGAGCTGTTTTTT
>-|-|TRBJ2-7|TRBV6-2/TRBV6-3
CASSYSDAYEQYF
TGTGCCAGCAGTTACTCGGACGCCTACGAGCAGTACTTC
>-|many|TRBJ1-1|TRBV6-1
CASIRTVNTEAFF
TGTGCCAGCATTCGGACAGTGAACACTGAAGCTTTCTTT
>-|few|TRBJ2-3|TRBV7-2
CASTPKRGLTDTQYF
TGTGCCAGCACCCCGAAACGGGGCCTCACAGATACGCAGTATTTT
>-|few|TRBJ1-1|TRBV18
CASSLTTHGGGMNTEAFF
TGTGCCAGCTCCCTGACCACCCATGGTGGGGGGATGAACACTGAAGCTTTCTTT
>TRBD2|many|TRBJ2-1|TRBV7-3
CASSGSSGGVENEQFF
TGTGCCAGCAGCGGATCTAGCGGGGGGGTGGAGAATGAGCAGTTCTTC
>-|many|TRBJ2-5|TRBV7-9
CASSRRRAGETQYF
TGTGCCAGCAGCCGACGAAGGGCGGGGGAGACCCAGTACTTC
>TRBD2|-|TRBJ2-1|TRBV9
CASSSGLAGVSYNEQFF
TGTGCCAGCAGCTCCGGATTAGCGGGGGTCTCCTACAATGAGCAGTTCTTC
>-|few|TRBJ1-5|TRBV2
CASQTGYNQPQHF
TGTGCCTCCCAAACGGGGTACAATCAGCCCCAGCATTTT
>TRBD1|-|TRBJ1-1|TRBV4-1
CASSPGQGPMNTEAFF
TGCGCCAGCAGCCCGGGACAGGGACCCATGAACACTGAAGCTTTCTTT
>-|-|TRBJ2-4|TRBV5-1
CASSLDPQGAGQNIQYF
TGCGCCAGCAGCTTGGACCCTCAAGGTGCAGGGCAAAACATTCAGTACTTC
>TRBD1|-|TRBJ1-2|TRBV19
CASTGLWDRADYGYTF
TGTGCCAGTACTGGACTGTGGGACAGGGCGGACTATGGCTACACCTTC
>-|many|TRBJ2-2|TRBV3-1
CASSQVIKRYTGELFF
TGTGCCAGCAGCCAAGTTATCAAGAGGTACACCGGGGAGCTGTTTTTT
>-|-|TRBJ2-1|TRBV12-3/TRBV12-4
CASSLGGAREFF
TGTGCCAGCAGTTTAGGCGGGGCTCGGGAGTTCTTC
>-|few|TRBJ2-6|TRBV5-4
CASSAGPGANVLTF
TGTGCCAGCAGCGCCGGTCCCGGGGCCAACGTCCTGACTTTC
>TRBD2|few|TRBJ2-1|TRBV27
CASSLGTSSIWEQFF
TGTGCCAGCAGTTTAGGGACTAGTTCGATTTGGGAGCAGTTCTTC
>TRBD2|few|TRBJ2-1|TRBV4-1
CASSQRVGGDSYNEQFF
TGCGCCAGCAGCCAACGAGTCGGGGGGGACTCCTACAATGAGCAGTTCTTC
>-|few|TRBJ2-2|TRBV5-6
CASRPGRTGELFF
TGTGCCAGCAGACCTGGACGGACCGGGGAGCTGTTTTTT
>TRBD1|-|TRBJ1-2|TRBV5-1
CASSLDTGTGPFGYTF
TGCGCCAGCAGCTTGGACACCGGGACAGGTCCCTTCGGCTACACCTTC
>-|few|TRBJ2-3|TRBV6-2/TRBV6-3
CASSHREPDTQYF
TGTGCCAGCAGCCACCGTGAGCCAGATACGCAGTATTTT